The rows below give T cell receptor beta chains drawn from one sample of a study of cytotoxic CD8 clonotypes in ibrutinib-treated CLL. The assay was immunoSEQ multiplex PCR, and TCRdb's table has in-frame clones only and misses some. The sample has hundreds of thousands of clones; roughly 74% are singletons. Sequencing was performed on PBMCs, taken after 24 months of ibrutinib treatment. The receptors stem from a human donor with chronic lymphocytic leukemia. Both conserved end residues are part of each CDR3. D genes are given only for firm matches. Some rows have no size entry. The others give once, few or many, or a class for an expanded clone.

TRBV27	.	.	TRBJ1-1	TGTGCCAGCAGTTTTAACGGAAACACTGAAGCTTTCTTT	CASSFNGNTEAFF
TRBV9	.	.	TRBJ2-2	TGTGCCAGCAGGGATAGTACCGGGGAGCTGTTTTTT	CASRDSTGELFF
TRBV6-5	.	.	TRBJ2-6	TGTGCCAGCAGTTTTGGCCTCTCTGGGGCCAACGTCCTGACTTTC	CASSFGLSGANVLTF
TRBV5-1	.	few	TRBJ1-1	TGCGCCAGCAGCTTGGTGGGGGGCGAGGGTACTGAAGCTTTCTTT	CASSLVGGEGTEAFF
TRBV27	.	.	TRBJ1-5	TGTGCCAGCAGGGGGAGATCAGGGTCGAATCAGCCCCAGCATTTT	CASRGRSGSNQPQHF
TRBV30	.	.	TRBJ2-5	TGTGCCTGGAGACCCTCCGGTGAGACCCAGTACTTC	CAWRPSGETQYF
TRBV14	.	.	TRBJ2-2	TGTGCCAGCCTGACGTCCCGGGAGCTGTTTTTT	CASLTSRELFF
TRBV28	.	.	TRBJ1-4	TGTGCCAGCAGTTTACTCCTCCCTCAGGAGACAACTAATGAAAAACTGTTTTTT	CASSLLLPQETTNEKLFF
TRBV20-1	.	.	TRBJ2-5	TGCAGTGCTTACCAGGGGACCCAGTACTTC	CSAYQGTQYF
TRBV27	.	few	TRBJ2-7	TGTGCCAGCAGTTTGGGTCTCGGATACGAGCAGTACTTC	CASSLGLGYEQYF
TRBV6-5	TRBD2	.	TRBJ2-5	TGTGCCAGCAGTTTCTACTTGACTAGCGGGAGAGAGACCCAGTACTTC	CASSFYLTSGRETQYF
TRBV5-1	.	.	TRBJ1-2	TGCGCCAGCAGCTTGGCGGTCTCCTATGGCTACACCTTC	CASSLAVSYGYTF
TRBV28	.	.	TRBJ1-2	TGTGCCAGCAGTTCAAGGGTGGCCTATGGCTACACCTTC	CASSSRVAYGYTF
TRBV5-4	TRBD1	few	TRBJ1-5	TGTGCCAGCAGCCCCGACAGGGGACAGCCCCAGCATTTT	CASSPDRGQPQHF
TRBV10-3	.	.	TRBJ2-3	TGTGCCTCCCAAGGGCTTGATACGCAGTATTTT	CASQGLDTQYF
TRBV18	.	.	TRBJ2-7	TGTGCCAGCTCACTCCAGGGGCCCCCTGCGTACGAGCAGTACTTC	CASSLQGPPAYEQYF
TRBV11-2	.	.	TRBJ1-1	TGTGCCAGCAGCTTAGAGTTAATAAGTTTGGGGACTGAAGCTTTCTTT	CASSLELISLGTEAFF
TRBV11-2	TRBD2	.	TRBJ2-7	TGTGCCAGCAGCCCCGCAGCGGGAGGGGCCTACGAGCAGTACTTC	CASSPAAGGAYEQYF
TRBV5-8	TRBD1	.	TRBJ2-7	TGTGCCAGCACCTACCACAGGGGGACCTACGAGCAGTACTTC	CASTYHRGTYEQYF
TRBV11-2	.	few	TRBJ2-7	TGTGCCAGCAGCCAAAGGGTTTGGGGGGCTACGTACGAGCAGTACTTC	CASSQRVWGATYEQYF
TRBV4-3	TRBD1	few	TRBJ2-2	TGCGCCAGCAGCCAGAGACAGGGGAGCACCGGGGAGCTGTTTTTT	CASSQRQGSTGELFF
TRBV19	TRBD1	.	TRBJ2-7	TGTGCCAGTAGTCCACAGGGGTTGAGGGAGCAGTACTTC	CASSPQGLREQYF
TRBV7-6	.	.	TRBJ2-3	TGTGCCAGCAGCCCGATATGGGGGCCCAGCGGCCAGGATACGCAGTATTTT	CASSPIWGPSGQDTQYF
TRBV5-1	.	once	TRBJ2-3	TGCGCCAGCAGCTTGGGGGGGACGACAAGCACAGATACGCAGTATTTT	CASSLGGTTSTDTQYF
TRBV7-9	TRBD2	once	TRBJ2-6	TGTGCCAGCAGATTGCTAGCGGATACGTTCTCTGGGGCCAACGTCCTGACTTTC	CASRLLADTFSGANVLTF
TRBV11-3	.	.	TRBJ2-2	TGTGCCAGCAGCTTAGAGAGTTTCTCGAGCACCGGGGAGCTGTTTTTT	CASSLESFSSTGELFF
TRBV2	.	few	TRBJ2-1	TGTGCCAGCAGTTACCCCCAAGGAGATTACAATGAGCAGTTCTTC	CASSYPQGDYNEQFF
TRBV27	.	.	TRBJ1-2	TGTGCCAGCGCCGGATCAGCTAACTATGGCTACACCTTC	CASAGSANYGYTF
TRBV9	TRBD1	.	TRBJ1-3	TGTGCCAGCAGCGCGACAGGGTTCACTGGAAACACCATATATTTT	CASSATGFTGNTIYF
TRBV6-5	.	.	TRBJ2-1	TGTGCCAGCAGTTTCGACCTTGGTTGGGACATTGAGCAGTTCTTC	CASSFDLGWDIEQFF
TRBV9	.	.	TRBJ2-2	TGTGCCAGCAGCCGCGACACCCTAACTTTGGTCTCCAGGGAGCTGTTTTTT	CASSRDTLTLVSRELFF
TRBV5-4	.	.	TRBJ2-5	TGTGCCAGCAGCTTGTACGTCACCCAAGAGACCCAGTACTTC	CASSLYVTQETQYF
TRBV7-2	.	.	TRBJ2-3	TGTGCCAGCAGCCGCGGGGGCACAGATACGCAGTATTTT	CASSRGGTDTQYF
TRBV11-3	TRBD2	.	TRBJ2-1	TGTGCCAGCAGCTTAGATCACGGAGCGGGAGCTGAGCAGTTCTTC	CASSLDHGAGAEQFF
TRBV28	.	once	TRBJ2-7	TGTGCCAGCAGCAAACAGGTTTACGAGCAGTACTTC	CASSKQVYEQYF
TRBV19	.	.	TRBJ2-6	TGTGCCAGCCGATCTAACTCTGGGGCCAACGTCCTGACTTTC	CASRSNSGANVLTF
TRBV6-6	TRBD1	.	TRBJ2-7	TGTGCCAGCGGACAGGTATACGAGCAGTACTTC	CASGQVYEQYF
TRBV4-1	.	.	TRBJ2-4	TGCGCCAGCAGCCAAGATGCGAGCGACGCTTTAAACATTCAGTACTTC	CASSQDASDALNIQYF
TRBV7-9	TRBD1	.	TRBJ2-5	TGTGCCAGCAGCACCCAGGGGGTAGGAGCCTGGGAGACCCAGTACTTC	CASSTQGVGAWETQYF
TRBV18	.	.	TRBJ2-7	TGTGCCAGCTCACCTGGAGGGGGCTACGAGCAGTACTTC	CASSPGGGYEQYF
TRBV11-2	TRBD2	.	TRBJ2-2	TGTGCCAGCAGCCGACTAGCGGCGACCGGGGAGCTGTTTTTT	CASSRLAATGELFF
TRBV5-1	.	few	TRBJ1-2	TGCGCCAGCAGCTTGGCCGAGGGGACCGGCTACACCTTC	CASSLAEGTGYTF
TRBV29-1	.	.	TRBJ2-7	TGCAGCGTGGGACCGGGACTGAGTACCTACGAGCAGTACTTC	CSVGPGLSTYEQYF
TRBV4-1	.	.	TRBJ2-7	TGCGCCAGCAGCCATTCTATCTTGGGGCTCGGAGGGAGCGAGCAGTACTTC	CASSHSILGLGGSEQYF
TRBV13	TRBD1	once	TRBJ2-7	TGTGCCAGCAGCTTCGCAGGGCGGGACAGGGCTGACGAGCAGTACTTC	CASSFAGRDRADEQYF
TRBV28	.	.	TRBJ1-2	TGTGCCAGCAGCGCTACAGGGTTCTATGGCTACACCTTC	CASSATGFYGYTF
TRBV25-1	TRBD1	few	TRBJ2-1	TGTGCCAGCAGTGAAGGACAGGGGATAGTAGCCAGTGAGCAGTTCTTC	CASSEGQGIVASEQFF
TRBV4-3	.	.	TRBJ2-1	TGCGCCAGCAGCCAAGATAGCAGGGTTTCGGGCGATGAGCAGTTCTTC	CASSQDSRVSGDEQFF